The rows below give T cell receptor beta chains drawn from one sample of a study of molecular identifiers for immune sequencing clone quantification. TCRdb redid the calling of the PCR reads with MiXCR, one entry per CDR3 protein. The data show over 300,000 distinct CDR3 sequences, roughly a quarter seen once. Sequencing used naive CD8+ T cells from blood, with Jurkat cell RNA spiked in. The receptors derive from a human donor in good health. Some libraries in this study had Jurkat cell RNA spiked in. The conserved cysteine and the conserved F or W are not part of the CDR3 here. Some rows mark clone size as missing; the rest say once, few, many or name a class of expanded clone.

v_call clone_size cdr3_aa
TRBV6-2/TRBV6-3 - ASSYPRTGTNNQPQH
TRBV28 - ASSSLADSYNEQF
TRBV7-2 many ASSLAQTADHEQY
TRBV7-2 many ASSSPGQGINEQF
TRBV29-1 few SVELEREGLWETQY
TRBV12-3/TRBV12-4 many ASSLSESYEQY
TRBV11-2 - ASSTWGIEGDQETQY
TRBV27 few ASSLSRTEKLF
TRBV7-9 many ASSLAVSNTGELF
TRBV27 few ASSFAGPTEAF
TRBV12-3/TRBV12-4 many ASSPGTDYGYT
TRBV5-3 few ARSLDEPQH
TRBV19 few ASSTGTRSPDTQY
TRBV7-9 many ASSLVSAGATDTQY
TRBV5-4 - ASSPMGAWGGEETQY
TRBV6-1 many ASSGRRDREAF